The entry below describes one T cell receptor beta chain. The record originates from a study of ipilimumab plus nivolumab after autologous stem cell transplantation. The method was immunoSEQ multiplex PCR; TCRdb's version includes in-frame clones alone and lacks a portion of them. The table includes approximately 17,000 clones, 71% detected once. This CDR3 has 14 amino acids. The germline V gene has CDR1 SGHRS and CDR2 YFSETQ. Trimming removed 3 bases at V and 1 base at J, with 10 bases between. This sequence originates from a male donor with diffuse large B-cell lymphoma. The rearrangement joins TRBV5-1 to TRBJ1-1; D perhaps matches TRBD1 (5 bases). Source: PBMCs, taken in a trial of ipilimumab plus nivolumab as post-transplant consolidation. CDR3 DNA sequence: TGCGCCAGCAGCTGGAACGGGGGGAACACTGAAGCTTTCTTT. This translates into CASSWNGGNTEAFF.